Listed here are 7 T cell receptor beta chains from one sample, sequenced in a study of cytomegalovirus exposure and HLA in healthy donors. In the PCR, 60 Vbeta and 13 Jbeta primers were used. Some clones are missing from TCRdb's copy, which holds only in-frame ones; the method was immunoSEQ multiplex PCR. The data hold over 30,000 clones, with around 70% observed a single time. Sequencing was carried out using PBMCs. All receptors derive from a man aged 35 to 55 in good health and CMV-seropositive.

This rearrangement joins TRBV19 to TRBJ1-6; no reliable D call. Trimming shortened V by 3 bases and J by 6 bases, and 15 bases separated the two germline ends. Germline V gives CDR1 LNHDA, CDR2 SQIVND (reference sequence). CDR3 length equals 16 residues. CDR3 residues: CASSMGPGWPNSPLHF. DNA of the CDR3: TGTGCCAGTAGTATGGGTCCCGGGTGGCCTAATTCACCCCTCCACTTT.

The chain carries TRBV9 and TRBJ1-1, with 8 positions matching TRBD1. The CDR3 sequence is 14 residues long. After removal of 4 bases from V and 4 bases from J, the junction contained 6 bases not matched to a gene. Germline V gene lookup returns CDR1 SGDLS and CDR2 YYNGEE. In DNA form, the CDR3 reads TGTGCCAGCAGCCAGGGGGCAGTTGGCACTGAAGCTTTCTTT. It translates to CASSQGAVGTEAFF.

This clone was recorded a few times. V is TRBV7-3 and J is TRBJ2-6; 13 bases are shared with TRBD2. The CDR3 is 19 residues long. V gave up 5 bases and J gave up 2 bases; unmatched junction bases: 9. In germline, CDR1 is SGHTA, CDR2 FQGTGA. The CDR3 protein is CASSPHPLAGGPGANVLTF. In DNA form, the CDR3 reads TGTGCCAGCAGCCCCCACCCACTAGCGGGGGGGCCTGGGGCCAACGTCCTGACTTTC.

The chain's CDR3 is CASSLATGGNTIYF. As DNA, the CDR3 is TGCGCCAGCAGCTTGGCCACGGGGGGAAACACCATATATTTT. The chain links TRBV5-1 to TRBJ1-3, with D uncertain. This CDR3 spans 14 amino acids. V gave up 0 bases and J gave up 4 bases, with 8 bases separating them. Germline loops: CDR1 SGHRS, CDR2 YFSETQ.

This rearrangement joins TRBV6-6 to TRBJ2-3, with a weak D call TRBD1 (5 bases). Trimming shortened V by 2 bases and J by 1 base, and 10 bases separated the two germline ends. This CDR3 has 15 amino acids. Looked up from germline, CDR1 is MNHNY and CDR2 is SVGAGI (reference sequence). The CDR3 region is CASSYRPQGTDTQYF. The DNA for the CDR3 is TGTGCCAGCAGTTACCGGCCACAGGGCACAGATACGCAGTATTTT.

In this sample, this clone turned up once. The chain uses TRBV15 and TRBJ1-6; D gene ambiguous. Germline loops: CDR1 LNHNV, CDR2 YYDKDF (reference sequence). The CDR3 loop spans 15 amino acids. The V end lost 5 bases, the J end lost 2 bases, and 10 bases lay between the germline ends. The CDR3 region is CATSDRGAYNSPLHF. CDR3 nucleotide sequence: TGTGCCACCAGCGATAGAGGTGCCTATAATTCACCCCTCCACTTT.

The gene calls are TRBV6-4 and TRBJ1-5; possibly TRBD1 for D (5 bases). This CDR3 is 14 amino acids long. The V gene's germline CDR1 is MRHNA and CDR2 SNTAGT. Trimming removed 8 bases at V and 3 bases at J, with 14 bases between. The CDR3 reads CASAGVVNNQPQHF. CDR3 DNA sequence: TGTGCCAGCGCGGGGGTTGTGAACAATCAGCCCCAGCATTTT.